Following are 18 T cell receptor beta chains from one sample sequenced in a study of regulatory T cells in long-lasting Graves disease. As to time point: persistent/refractory GD, antithyroid drugs over 5 years with positive TRAb. The TCR library was made from RNA extracted from PBMCs. Construction of TCR beta libraries relied on iRepertoire HTBI primers and on Arm-PCR targeting CDR3 regions. TCRdb re-analysed the multiplex PCR reads in MiXCR, keeping a single row per CDR3 protein. Here the sample spans 310,000 or so distinct CDR3 sequences, 15% to 20% being singletons. The sequenced sample was peripheral blood mononuclear cells (PBMCs), obtained when the disease was refractory, from a patient treated with antithyroid drugs. The receptors come from a female donor with Graves disease.

This clonotype was counted only a few times. V is TRBV7-9 and J is TRBJ2-7, with D possibly being TRBD2 (5 bases). There are 16 residues in the CDR3. Trimming took 1 base from V and 0 from J, leaving 13 bases between them. In germline, CDR1 is SEHNR, CDR2 FQNEAQ (reference sequence). The CDR3, as DNA: TGTGCCAGCAGCTTAGGGACGGGATGGGGCTCCTACGAGCAGTACTTC. It codes for CASSLGTGWGSYEQYF.

The chain employs TRBV30 and TRBJ2-1; possible D gene TRBD1, 6 bases. Deletions cut 1 base from V and 7 bases from J, with 17 bases between. From germline, CDR1 is GTSNPN and CDR2 SVGIG (reference sequence). CDR3 length: 15 amino acids. The CDR3 DNA follows: TGTGCCTGGAGTGACGGACAGAGACTTGTAAATGAGCAGTTCTTC. It specifies CAWSDGQRLVNEQFF. The complete variable domain, with remaining parts taken from reference TRBV30 and TRBJ2-1, reads SQTIHQWPATLVQPVGSPLSLECTVEGTSNPNLYWYRQAAGRGLQLLFYSVGIGQISSEVPQNLSASRPQDRQFILSSKKLLLSDSGFYLCAWSDGQRLVNEQFFGPGTRLTVL.

This clonotype was detected ten times or more. The rearrangement links TRBV7-2 to TRBJ2-5; TRBD1 matches 9 bases. The ends lost 3 bases at V and 3 bases at J; junction bases unmatched: 2. The CDR3 sequence is 14 residues long. The germline V gene encodes CDR1 SGHTA and CDR2 FQGNSA. The CDR3 loop reads CASSFRTGEETQYF. The CDR3 coding sequence is TGTGCCAGCAGCTTTCGGACAGGGGAAGAGACCCAGTACTTC.

This clonotype was seen a handful of times. J is TRBJ1-4 and V is TRBV9; 8 bases align to TRBD1. Germline-derived CDR1 and CDR2 are SGDLS and YYNGEE. The CDR3 is made up of 16 amino acids. With 0 bases clipped from V and 0 bases from J, the junction kept 1 base outside the gene matches. The CDR3 nucleotides are TGTGCCAGCAGCGTAGGACAGGGGACAACTAATGAAAAACTGTTTTTT. Translated, it gives CASSVGQGTTNEKLFF.

The chain employs TRBV6-1 and TRBJ2-1, with D possibly being TRBD2 (6 bases). V was clipped by 6 bases and J by 0 bases, with 18 bases between them. This CDR3 is 17 amino acids long. Germline V gene sequence: CDR1 MNHNS, CDR2 SASEGT. CDR3 nucleotides: TGTGCCAGCAGGCACGGAGGGGACCTCAGCTCCTACAATGAGCAGTTCTTC. It specifies CASRHGGDLSSYNEQFF.

In this sample, this clonotype turned up a few times. J is TRBJ2-2 and V is TRBV30; D gene unclear. Germline V lookup: CDR1 GTSNPN, CDR2 SVGIG (reference sequence). Trimming pared 5 bases from V and 0 bases from J, leaving 7 bases between. CDR3 size: 13 residues. The CDR3 bases are TGTGCCTGGTCCCGACCGAACACCGGGGAGCTGTTTTTT. Its translation: CAWSRPNTGELFF.

This clonotype was seen ten or more times. The chain carries TRBV11-2 and TRBJ2-7; D call uncertain. Germline V CDR1 and CDR2: SGHAT, FQNNGV. V lost 3 bases, J lost 6 bases, and 9 bases lay in between. CDR3 length: 12 amino acids. CDR3 bases: TGTGCCAGCAGCTTCATCCCCCCCGAGCAGTACTTC. This translates into CASSFIPPEQYF. The whole variable domain, remainder taken from reference TRBV11-2 and TRBJ2-7, is EAGVAQSPRYKIIEKRQSVAFWCNPISGHATLYWYQQILGQGPKLLIQFQNNGVVDDSQLPKDRFSAERLKGVDSTLKIQPAKLEDSAVYLCASSFIPPEQYFGPGTRLTVT.

The chain carries TRBV6-1 and TRBJ2-7; D is ambiguous. The CDR3 is made up of 12 amino acids. V lost 6 bases and J 5 bases, leaving 11 bases between the germline ends. Germline V gene lookup returns CDR1 MNHNS and CDR2 SASEGT. The CDR3 is CASRPPFHEQYF. Written as DNA, the CDR3 is TGTGCCAGCAGGCCCCCTTTCCACGAGCAGTACTTC.

This clonotype has a count of ten or more. The CDR3: CASSWDRGGWQPQHF. The CDR3, as DNA: TGTGCCAGCAGTTGGGACAGGGGTGGTTGGCAGCCCCAGCATTTT. The chain recombines TRBV2 with TRBJ1-5; 10 bases align to TRBD1. With 5 bases clipped from V and 7 bases from J, the junction kept 8 bases outside the gene matches. Germline V gene sequence: CDR1 SNHLY, CDR2 FYNNEI. The CDR3 extends over 15 amino acids.

The genes are TRBV6-2 or TRBV6-3 and TRBJ1-5; D remains ambiguous. The CDR3 totals 16 residues. Germline V gene sequence: CDR1 MNHEY, CDR2 SVGEGT. V lost 2 bases, J lost 0 bases, and 11 bases lay in between. The CDR3 DNA reads TGTGCCAGCAGTTACATAGACCCTCATAGCAATCAGCCCCAGCATTTT. Encoded protein: CASSYIDPHSNQPQHF.

This rearrangement joins TRBV7-8 to TRBJ2-3, with 11 bases lining up with TRBD1. The CDR3 runs 19 residues. The V segment lost 5 bases and the J segment 3 bases; nucleotides outside the gene matches: 16. From germline, CDR1 is SGHVS and CDR2 FQNEAQ. This CDR3 reads CASSRTPPGTGGRTDTQYF. The CDR3 region has the DNA TGTGCCAGCAGCCGCACTCCGCCCGGGACAGGGGGACGGACAGATACGCAGTATTTT.

This chain uses TRBV7-2 with TRBJ2-7; TRBD2 agrees at 9 bases. Germline-derived CDR1 and CDR2 are SGHTA and FQGNSA. The CDR3 is made up of 15 amino acids. J gave up 2 bases and V 0 bases, and 2 bases lay outside the gene matches. The CDR3 coding sequence is TGTGCCAGCAGCTTAGCTAGCGGGGGCGCCTACGAGCAGTACTTC. Protein sequence: CASSLASGGAYEQYF. Filled out from reference TRBV7-2 and TRBJ2-7, the complete variable domain reads GAGVSQSPSNKVTEKGKDVELRCDPISGHTALYWYRQSLGQGLEFLIYFQGNSAPDKSGLPSDRFSAERTGGSVSTLTIQRTQQEDSAVYLCASSLASGGAYEQYFGPGTRLTVT.

In its sample, this clonotype was seen many times. The chain recombines TRBV27 with TRBJ2-7; D call uncertain. With 5 bases removed from V and 6 bases from J, the gap between germline ends came to 20 bases. The CDR3 is 15 residues long. Looked up from germline, CDR1 is MNHEY and CDR2 is SMNVEV (reference sequence). The CDR3 DNA is TGTGCCAGCAGTCCTATCGACGACTTATTGGGCGAGCAGTACTTC. Translated: CASSPIDDLLGEQYF.

Only a few counts were recorded for this clonotype. V gene TRBV20-1 combines with J gene TRBJ1-6; 7 nucleotides match TRBD1. This CDR3 is built from 15 residues. Germline V gives CDR1 DFQATT, CDR2 SNEGSKA (reference sequence). J lost 9 bases, V lost 1 base, and 9 bases had no gene match. CDR3 residues: CSARVSDRVGSPLHF. CDR3 DNA: TGCAGTGCTAGAGTATCCGACAGGGTGGGTTCACCCCTCCACTTT.

This clonotype showed up many times. The genes are TRBV28 and TRBJ2-2, with D hard to call. The germline V and J ends were trimmed by 2 bases and 4 bases, with 8 bases remaining between them. The CDR3 has 14 residues. Germline assignment: CDR1 MDHEN and CDR2 SYDVKM. CDR3 in amino acids: CASSLGDFTGELFF. CDR3 bases: TGTGCCAGCAGTTTAGGGGATTTCACCGGGGAGCTGTTTTTT.

This clonotype has ten or more counts. The chain is built from TRBV12-3 or TRBV12-4 and TRBJ2-7, with TRBD2 matching 12 bases. The CDR3 sequence is 13 residues long. Trimming took 8 bases from V and 4 from J; bases not matched to a gene: 3. The CDR3 loop reads CASGLAGGYEQYF. The CDR3 DNA reads TGTGCCAGCGGCCTAGCGGGAGGGTACGAGCAGTACTTC.

This clonotype was seen many times. The V gene is TRBV28, the J gene TRBJ1-2; 9 positions agree with TRBD1. Germline V gene sequence: CDR1 MDHEN, CDR2 SYDVKM. The CDR3 runs to 18 residues. V shed 4 bases and J 1 base; nucleotides not matched to a gene: 13. CDR3 DNA: TGTGCCAGCAGTTCCACCCTCGGGACAGGGTTTGATAACTATGGCTACACCTTC. As protein: CASSSTLGTGFDNYGYTF.

In the case of this clonotype: This may stem from a read error, because a much larger clone lies one nucleotide away. This chain joins TRBV7-2 and TRBJ2-5; tentatively, D is TRBD1 (6 bases). The tail of the sequence fits TRBJ2-1 better, so the J call may be wrong. This CDR3 is 13 amino acids long. CDR1 SGHTA and CDR2 FQGNSA come from the germline V gene. The DNA of the CDR3 is TGTGCCAGCAGCTGGGACATCCAAGAGACCCAGTTCTTC. It translates to CASSWDIQETQFF.